This T cell receptor beta chain was sequenced for a study of blood T cell repertoires in COVID-19. Only in-frame clones appear in the TCRdb table, and some are missing; sequencing was by immunoSEQ multiplex PCR. The table shows about 420,000 clones, with 70% to 90% occurring only once. This CDR3 contains 13 residues. Between the trimmed V and J ends, which lost 5 bases and 1 base, there was a span of 6 bases. Germline CDR1 reads MRHNA; CDR2 reads SNTAGT. This chain connects TRBV6-4 to TRBJ1-5, with D maybe TRBD1 (6 bases). The sample consisted of peripheral blood. This clonotype was obtained from a man between 18 and 35 years old with COVID-19, enrolled during active disease. The CDR3 sequence is CASSTGSNQPQHF. The DNA for the CDR3 is TGTGCCAGCAGTACAGGGAGCAATCAGCCCCAGCATTTT.